The next 21 T cell receptor beta chains were all read from a single sample in a study of blood T cell repertoires in COVID-19. Some clones are missing from TCRdb's copy, which holds only in-frame ones; the method was immunoSEQ multiplex PCR. The sample lists 250,000 or so clones; about four fifths were seen once. Input material: PBMCs or T cells enriched from blood (not recorded which). The receptors here all came from a man aged 45-65 years who had recovered from COVID-19.

V gene TRBV30 combines with J gene TRBJ1-1; 8 bases match TRBD1. Germline trimming cut 8 bases from V and 1 base from J; bases unmatched to any gene: 6. The CDR3 is 13 amino acids. Per germline, CDR1 GTSNPN and CDR2 SVGIG (reference sequence). This CDR3 is CAADREGNTEAFF. CDR3 DNA sequence: TGTGCCGCGGACAGGGAGGGGAACACTGAAGCTTTCTTT.

This chain connects TRBV20-1 to TRBJ2-7, with D perhaps matching TRBD1 (5 bases). Germline V gene sequence: CDR1 DFQATT, CDR2 SNEGSKA (reference sequence). This CDR3 spans 13 amino acids. V was shortened by 3 bases and J by 4 bases, with 13 bases between the two germline ends. The DNA of the CDR3 is TGCAGTGCTAGTGGGGCCCGCTTTTACGAGCAGTACTTC. Its protein is CSASGARFYEQYF.

V usage is TRBV7-8 and J usage is TRBJ2-7, with 10 bases lining up with TRBD2. Trimming took 4 bases from V and 6 from J; bases not matched to a gene: 12. CDR1 SGHVS and CDR2 FQNEAQ come from the germline V gene. The CDR3 runs to 16 residues. The CDR3: CASSYRGTSARGEQYF. The CDR3 DNA sequence: TGTGCCAGCAGCTACCGCGGGACTAGCGCTCGCGGCGAGCAGTACTTC.

This clone was detected only once. The V gene is TRBV14, the J gene TRBJ2-5; the match to TRBD1 covers 7 bases. Germline CDR1 and CDR2: SGHDN and FVKESK. The junction had 3 bases not matched to a gene; V was cut back by 4 bases and J by 4 bases. The CDR3 spans 13 residues. The CDR3 sequence is CASSLNRGETQYF. Here the CDR3 DNA reads TGTGCCAGCAGCCTAAACAGGGGAGAGACCCAGTACTTC.

The V call is TRBV7-3, the J call TRBJ2-5, with D possibly being TRBD2 (6 bases). Germline assignment: CDR1 SGHTA and CDR2 FQGTGA. The CDR3 is made up of 16 amino acids. V lost 5 bases to trimming and J lost 1 base, with 17 bases between them. The CDR3 DNA reads as TGTGCCAGCAGCATCGGGACTGGAGGACTCCAAGAGACCCAGTACTTC. Its translation: CASSIGTGGLQETQYF.

The CDR3 loop reads CASSVRAGGLDTQYF. The CDR3 DNA reads TGTGCCAGCAGCGTAAGAGCGGGCGGTTTAGATACGCAGTATTTT. The chain couples TRBV9 to TRBJ2-3, with a possible D match to TRBD2 (6 bases). Germline-derived CDR1 and CDR2 are SGDLS and YYNGEE. The CDR3 contains 15 residues. V was cut by 1 base and J by 5 bases, with 14 bases left in between.

This clone has only one observation. As DNA, the CDR3 is TGTGCCAGCAGTGAAGCGGGGCCCACTAATGAAAAACTGTTTTTT. It codes for CASSEAGPTNEKLFF. V gene TRBV2 combines with J gene TRBJ1-4, with TRBD1 as a possible D gene (5 bases). Germline lookup yields CDR1 SNHLY and CDR2 FYNNEI. Trimming left V 0 bases short and J 2 bases short, with 7 bases between. The CDR3 contains 15 residues.

The chain is built from TRBV29-1 and TRBJ2-3; 14 nucleotides line up with TRBD2. CDR1 and CDR2 from the germline V gene are SQVTM and ANQGSEA. This CDR3 comprises 15 residues. Trimming removed 7 bases from V and 4 bases from J; junction bases left unmatched: 7. CDR3 amino acids: CSAGKTSGRADTQYF. For the CDR3, the DNA is TGCAGCGCCGGAAAGACTAGCGGGAGGGCAGATACGCAGTATTTT.

The genes are TRBV5-4 and TRBJ1-6, with D tentatively TRBD1 (6 bases). V gave up 2 bases and J gave up 7 bases, with 13 bases separating them. The CDR3 consists of 15 residues. Germline loops: CDR1 SGHNT, CDR2 YYREEE (reference sequence). In DNA, the CDR3 is TGTGCCAGCAGCTTCTCCCAGGGGTCAAATTCACCCCTCCACTTT. Amino acid sequence: CASSFSQGSNSPLHF.

The chain recombines TRBV24-1 with TRBJ2-2; 7 positions agree with TRBD2. This CDR3 spans 15 amino acids. Germline assignment: CDR1 KGHDR and CDR2 SFDVKD. V was pared by 6 bases and J by 3 bases, with 6 bases of the junction left unmatched. The CDR3: CATSPSGVDTGELFF. CDR3 DNA sequence: TGTGCCACCAGTCCGAGCGGGGTTGACACCGGGGAGCTGTTTTTT.

The V gene is TRBV30, the J gene TRBJ1-1; D is perhaps TRBD1 (6 bases). From germline, CDR1 is GTSNPN and CDR2 SVGIG (reference sequence). Deletions cut 5 bases from V and 3 bases from J, with 10 bases between. The CDR3 runs 12 residues. CDR3 coding DNA: TGTGCCTGGGTGGGGGCGTACACTGAAGCTTTCTTT. It yields the protein CAWVGAYTEAFF.

The table lists this clone with a count of one. This chain uses TRBV28 with TRBJ2-7; a weak D match, TRBD2 (6 bases). V was shortened by 6 bases and J by 0 bases, with 12 bases between the two germline ends. The CDR3 totals 14 residues. Looked up from germline, CDR1 is MDHEN and CDR2 is SYDVKM. The CDR3 sequence: CASRRDGSSYEQYF. The DNA of the CDR3 is TGTGCCAGCAGAAGGGACGGGAGCTCCTACGAGCAGTACTTC.

This clone is a singleton in its sample. V usage is TRBV19 and J usage is TRBJ1-2; TRBD1 aligns across 8 bases. V lost 4 bases to trimming and J lost 8 bases; unmatched junction nucleotides: 6. The CDR3 length is 13 residues. Germline lookup yields CDR1 LNHDA and CDR2 SQIVND (reference sequence). Here the CDR3 reads CASSTGDRLGYTF. CDR3 DNA sequence: TGTGCCAGTAGTACGGGGGACAGGTTAGGCTACACCTTC. Together with reference TRBV19 and TRBJ1-2, the CDR3 gives the full variable domain: DGGITQSPKYLFRKEGQNVTLSCEQNLNHDAMYWYRQDPGQGLRLIYYSQIVNDFQKGDIAEGYSVSREKKESFPLTVTSAQKNPTAFYLCASSTGDRLGYTFGSGTRLTVV.

This chain connects TRBV5-5 to TRBJ2-3; 8 bases match TRBD1. The CDR3 length is 15 residues. Germline V gives CDR1 SGHKS, CDR2 YYEKEE (reference sequence). The junction had 5 bases not matched to a gene; V was cut back by 4 bases and J by 1 base. The CDR3 sequence is CASSTQGQGTDTQYF. The CDR3 bases are TGTGCCAGCAGCACACAGGGACAGGGCACAGATACGCAGTATTTT.

This sequence joins TRBV7-9 and TRBJ2-7, with 7 bases identical to TRBD1. The CDR3 length is 14 residues. Per the germline V gene, CDR1 is SEHNR and CDR2 is FQNEAQ (reference sequence). V shed 10 bases, J shed 5 bases, and the junction held 14 bases outside the gene matches. Here the CDR3 reads CAIQPRGKGNEQYF. The CDR3 DNA follows: TGTGCCATTCAACCCAGGGGGAAGGGCAACGAGCAGTACTTC.

This rearrangement joins TRBV19 to TRBJ1-5; no firm D call. This CDR3 has 13 amino acids. The V gene's germline CDR1 is LNHDA and CDR2 SQIVND (reference sequence). Trimming removed 7 bases from V and 7 bases from J, with 14 bases in between. Here the CDR3 reads CASTSGLPQPQHF. CDR3 DNA sequence: TGTGCCAGTACCTCAGGCCTTCCCCAGCCCCAGCATTTT.

The rearrangement links TRBV25-1 to TRBJ1-4, with 7 bases matching TRBD1. This CDR3 region has 14 residues. The V gene's germline CDR1 is MGHDK and CDR2 SYGVNS. The V segment lost 8 bases and the J segment 8 bases; nucleotides outside the gene matches: 11. Here the CDR3 reads CASGNRGGDEKLFF. Written as DNA, the CDR3 is TGTGCCAGCGGGAACAGGGGAGGAGACGAAAAACTGTTTTTT.

V gene TRBV2 combines with J gene TRBJ1-4; TRBD1 matches 11 bases. The length of the CDR3 is 14 residues. Germline CDR1 reads SNHLY; CDR2 reads FYNNEI. Trimming cost V 6 bases and J 7 bases; bases outside gene matches: 4. The CDR3 bases are TGTGCCAGCAGGGACAGGGGGCGCGGTGAAAAACTGTTTTTT. It translates to CASRDRGRGEKLFF.

The V gene is TRBV7-2, the J gene TRBJ2-5, with 14 bases matching TRBD2. Germline CDR1 SGHTA, CDR2 FQGNSA. CDR3 size: 16 residues. After removal of 4 bases from V and 5 bases from J, the junction contained 6 bases not matched to a gene. CDR3 loop: CASSSSGLAGVETQYF. The DNA of the CDR3 is TGTGCCAGCAGCTCCTCGGGACTAGCGGGGGTTGAGACCCAGTACTTC. The variable domain in full, with the rest retrieved from reference TRBV7-2 and TRBJ2-5, is GAGVSQSPSNKVTEKGKDVELRCDPISGHTALYWYRQSLGQGLEFLIYFQGNSAPDKSGLPSDRFSAERTGGSVSTLTIQRTQQEDSAVYLCASSSSGLAGVETQYFGPGTRLLVL.

Points on this clone: Additional DNA sequences in this sample encode the identical CDR3. The rearrangement joins TRBV12-3 or TRBV12-4 to TRBJ1-5; D is unresolved. The CDR3 loop spans 12 amino acids. Deletions cut 2 bases from V and 4 bases from J, with 3 bases between. CDR3 protein: CASSLLNQPQHF. CDR3 DNA: TGTGCCAGCAGTTTACTAAATCAGCCCCAGCATTTT.

V gene TRBV5-6 combines with J gene TRBJ1-2, with D perhaps TRBD1 (5 bases). The germline V and J ends were trimmed by 1 base and 8 bases, with 12 bases remaining between them. The CDR3 extends over 13 amino acids. Germline CDR1 reads SGHDT; CDR2 reads YYEEEE. CDR3 residues: CASSLSGRGGYTF. The CDR3 coding sequence is TGTGCCAGCAGCTTGTCAGGGCGGGGAGGCTACACCTTC.